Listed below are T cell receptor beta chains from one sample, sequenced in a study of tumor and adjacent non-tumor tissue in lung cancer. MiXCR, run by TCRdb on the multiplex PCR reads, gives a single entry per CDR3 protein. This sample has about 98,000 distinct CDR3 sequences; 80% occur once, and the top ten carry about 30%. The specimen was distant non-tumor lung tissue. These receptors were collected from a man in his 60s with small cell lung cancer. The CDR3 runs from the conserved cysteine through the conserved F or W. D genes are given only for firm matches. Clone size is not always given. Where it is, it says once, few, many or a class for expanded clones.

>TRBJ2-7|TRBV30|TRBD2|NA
CAWDSGTSYVQYF
TGTGCCTGGGATTCCGGGACTAGCTACGTGCAGTACTTC
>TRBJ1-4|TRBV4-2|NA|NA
CASNRDNSEKLFF
TGTGCCAGCAACCGAGATAATAGTGAAAAACTGTTTTTT
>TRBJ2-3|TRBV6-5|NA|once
CASSYRGVAVRDTQYF
TGTGCCAGCAGCTACCGCGGAGTAGCGGTTAGAGATACTCAGTATTTT
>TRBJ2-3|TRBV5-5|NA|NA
CASIEEIADAQYF
TGTGCCAGTATTGAGGAAATCGCAGATGCGCAGTATTTT
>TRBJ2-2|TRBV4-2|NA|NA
CASSQNLRANIGELFF
TGTGCCAGCAGCCAAAATCTGAGAGCTAACATCGGGGAGCTGTTTTTT
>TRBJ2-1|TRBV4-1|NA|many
CASSWAGSSYNEQFF
TGCGCCAGCAGCTGGGCGGGGAGCTCCTACAATGAGCAGTTCTTC
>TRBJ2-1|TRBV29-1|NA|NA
CSAIRGPYNEQFF
TGCAGCGCCATCAGGGGACCTTACAATGAGCAGTTCTTC
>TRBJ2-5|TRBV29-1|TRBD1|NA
CSIGQERGETQYF
TGCAGCATAGGACAGGAGAGAGGGGAGACCCAGTACTTC
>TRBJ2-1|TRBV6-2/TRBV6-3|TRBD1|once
CASSYQGETGQFF
TGTGCCAGTAGTTACCAGGGGGAGACTGGGCAGTTCTTC
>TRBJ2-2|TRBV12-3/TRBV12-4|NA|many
CASWGRTGELFF
TGTGCCAGCTGGGGGAGGACCGGGGAGCTGTTTTTT
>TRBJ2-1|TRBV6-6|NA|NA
CASSYGQGYNEQLF
TGTGCCAGCAGTTATGGCCAGGGGTACAATGAGCAGTTATTC
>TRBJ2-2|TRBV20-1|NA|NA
CSARGASVDAGELFF
TGCAGTGCTAGAGGAGCTAGCGTGGACGCCGGGGAGCTGTTTTTT
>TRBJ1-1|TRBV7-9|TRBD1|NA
CANSFPGTGDTEAFF
TGTGCCAATAGCTTTCCCGGGACAGGGGACACTGAAGCTTTCTTT
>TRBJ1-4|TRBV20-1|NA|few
CSARVGSTGYENLFF
TGCAGTGCTAGAGTCGGGTCCACGGGGTATGAAAATCTGTTTTTT
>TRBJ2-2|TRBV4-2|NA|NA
CAISQDLRANTEELFF
TGTGCCATCAGCCAAGATCTCCGGGCGAACACCGAGGAGCTGTTTTTT
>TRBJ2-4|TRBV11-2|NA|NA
CASSLGHPAKNIQHF
TGTGCCAGCAGTTTGGGCCACCCCGCCAAAAACATTCAGCACTTC
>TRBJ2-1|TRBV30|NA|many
CAWNQPGKDEQFF
TGTGCCTGGAACCAGCCGGGGAAGGATGAGCAGTTCTTC
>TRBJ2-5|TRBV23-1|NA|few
CASSQSERVVGETQYF
TGCGCCAGCAGTCAATCGGAAAGGGTTGTGGGGGAGACCCAGTACTTC
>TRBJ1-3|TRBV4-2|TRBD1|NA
CASSQPWGQSYGNTIYF
TGTGCCAGCAGCCAGCCATGGGGACAGAGCTATGGAAACACCATATATTTT
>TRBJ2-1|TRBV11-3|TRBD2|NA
CASSLVGTSGREKQFF
TGTGCCAGCAGCTTAGTTGGGACTAGCGGGAGGGAGAAGCAGTTCTTC
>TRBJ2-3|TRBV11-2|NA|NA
CACSFWDTDTQYF
TGTGCCTGCAGCTTCTGGGACACAGATACGCAGTATTTT
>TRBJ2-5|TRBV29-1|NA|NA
CSAGKGGSMETQYF
TGCAGCGCCGGGAAAGGTGGGTCGATGGAGACCCAGTACTTC
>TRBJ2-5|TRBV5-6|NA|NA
CASSSLLRVESQYF
TGTGCCAGCAGCTCACTTTTACGGGTAGAGTCCCAGTACTTC
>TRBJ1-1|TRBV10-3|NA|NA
CAISESLGHGASEAFF
TGTGCCATCAGTGAGTCTCTTGGACATGGGGCGAGCGAAGCTTTCTTT
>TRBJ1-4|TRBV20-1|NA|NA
CSARATSTDEKLFF
TGCAGTGCTAGAGCGACGAGTACAGATGAAAAACTGTTTTTT
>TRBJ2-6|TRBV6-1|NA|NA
CVSTRHGSGANVLTF
TGTGTCAGCACTCGGCACGGCTCTGGGGCCAACGTCCTGACTTTC
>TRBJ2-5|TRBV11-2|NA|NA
CASSLEETQCF
TGTGCCAGCAGCTTAGAAGAGACCCAGTGTTTC
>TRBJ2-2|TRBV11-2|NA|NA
CASSLVWSKTGELFF
TGTGCCAGCAGCTTAGTGTGGTCGAAGACCGGGGAGTTGTTTTTT
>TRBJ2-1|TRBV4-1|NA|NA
CASSLGLAGMNEQFF
TGCGCCAGCAGCCTAGGACTGGCGGGGATGAATGAGCAATTCTTC
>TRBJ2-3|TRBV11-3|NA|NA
CASSLAGDTQYF
TGTGCCAGCAGCTTAGCGGGAGATACTCAGTATTTT
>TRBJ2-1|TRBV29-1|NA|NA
CSMPGGGSSYNEQFF
TGCAGCATGCCGGGTGGGGGCAGCTCCTACAATGAACAGTTCTTC
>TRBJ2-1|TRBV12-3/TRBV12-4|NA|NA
CAGGLISGLYNEQFF
TGTGCCGGCGGCCTCATTAGCGGCCTTTACAATGAGCAGTTCTTC
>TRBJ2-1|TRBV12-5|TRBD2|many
CASARGGIRNEQFF
TGTGCTAGTGCCCGGGGAGGGATTAGGAATGAGCAGTTCTTC